The subject of this entry is one T cell receptor (beta chain). From the 5' RACE reads, TCRdb called clonotypes with MiXCR, one entry per CDR3 protein. The table has under 600,000 distinct CDR3 sequences, just over 20% seen once; the top ten hold roughly a sixth. These data come from a study of T cells after yellow fever vaccination. Germline CDR1 is MNHEY and CDR2 is SVGEGT. The junction had 16 bases not matched to a gene; V was cut back by 7 bases and J by 2 bases. The CDR3 is made up of 19 amino acids. The input for sequencing was PBMCs, taken 21 days after the first yellow fever vaccination. J is TRBJ2-2 and V is TRBV6-2 or TRBV6-3; 10 nucleotides match TRBD1. This TCR was recovered from a man aged 18 to 30 who received the YFV17D yellow fever vaccine. DNA for the CDR3: TGTGCCAGCATCAATCGCCGGGACAGGGGTGTTGTTAACACCGGGGAGCTGTTTTTT. Translating it yields CASINRRDRGVVNTGELFF.